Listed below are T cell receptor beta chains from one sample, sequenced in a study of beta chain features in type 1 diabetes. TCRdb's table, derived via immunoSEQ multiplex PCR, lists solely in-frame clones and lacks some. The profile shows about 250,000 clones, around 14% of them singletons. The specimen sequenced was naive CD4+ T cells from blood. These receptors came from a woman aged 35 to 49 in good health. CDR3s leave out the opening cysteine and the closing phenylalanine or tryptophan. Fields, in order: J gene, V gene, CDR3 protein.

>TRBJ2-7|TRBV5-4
ASSKAGTYEQY
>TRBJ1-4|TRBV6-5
ASRSIATNEKLF
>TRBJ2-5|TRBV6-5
ASIRGGSETQY
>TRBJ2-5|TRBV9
ASSGSGTSGQETQY
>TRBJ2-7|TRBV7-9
ASSASGFYEQY
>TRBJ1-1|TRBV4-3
ASSLGGLEAF
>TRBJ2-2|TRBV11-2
ASSSIGQTNTGELF
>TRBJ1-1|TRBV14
ASSFRTGADTEAF
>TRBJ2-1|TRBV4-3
ASSQDGVGGTYNEQF
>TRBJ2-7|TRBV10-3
AISESPGGFYEQY
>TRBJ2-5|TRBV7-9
ASSPRAGETQY
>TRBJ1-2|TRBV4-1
ASSAGPTRGYT
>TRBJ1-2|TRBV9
ASSPIGHGYT
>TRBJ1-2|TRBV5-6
ASSLGQGVHGYT
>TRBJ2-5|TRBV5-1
ASSLGTSGLQETQY
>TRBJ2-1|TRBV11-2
ASSQEAAGFEQF
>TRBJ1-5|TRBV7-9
ASTGQGADQPQH
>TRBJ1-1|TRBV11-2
ASSLAGGVSGEAF
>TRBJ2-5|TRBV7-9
ASSLSVALQETQY
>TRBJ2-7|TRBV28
ASSLYGPGTAEQY
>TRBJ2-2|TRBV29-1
SVKVEGAIIGELF
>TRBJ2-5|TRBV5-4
ASYAGGAWETQY
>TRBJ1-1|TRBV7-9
ASSLFGGGSTEAF
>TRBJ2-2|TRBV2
ASSESGGGELF
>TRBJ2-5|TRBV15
ATTQGAGETQY
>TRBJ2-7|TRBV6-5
ASSTPYEQY
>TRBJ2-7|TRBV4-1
ASSRDRSYEQY
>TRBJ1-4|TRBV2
ASSDTGATNEKLF
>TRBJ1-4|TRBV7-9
ASSSEGEGGDEKLF
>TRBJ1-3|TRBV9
ASSVGTVSGNTIY